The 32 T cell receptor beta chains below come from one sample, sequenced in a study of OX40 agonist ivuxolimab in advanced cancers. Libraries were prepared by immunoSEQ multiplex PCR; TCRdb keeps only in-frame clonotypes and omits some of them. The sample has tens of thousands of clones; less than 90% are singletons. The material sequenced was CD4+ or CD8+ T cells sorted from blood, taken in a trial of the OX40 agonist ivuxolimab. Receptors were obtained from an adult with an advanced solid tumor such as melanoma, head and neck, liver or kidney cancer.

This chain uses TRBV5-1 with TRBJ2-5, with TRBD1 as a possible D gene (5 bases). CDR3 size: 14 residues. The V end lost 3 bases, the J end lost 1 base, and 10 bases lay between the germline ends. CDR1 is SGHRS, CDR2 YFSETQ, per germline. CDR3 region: CASSWGRLQETQYF. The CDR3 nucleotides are TGCGCCAGCAGCTGGGGCCGGCTCCAAGAGACCCAGTACTTC. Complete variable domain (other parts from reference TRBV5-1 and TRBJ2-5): KAGVTQTPRYLIKTRGQQVTLSCSPISGHRSVSWYQQTPGQGLQFLFEYFSETQRNKGNFPGRFSGRQFSNSRSEMNVSTLELGDSALYLCASSWGRLQETQYFGPGTRLLVL.

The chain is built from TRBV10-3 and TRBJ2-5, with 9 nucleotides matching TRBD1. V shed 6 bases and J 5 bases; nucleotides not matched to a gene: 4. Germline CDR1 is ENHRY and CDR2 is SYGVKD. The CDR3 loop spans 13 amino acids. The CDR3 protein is CAISHTGGETQYF. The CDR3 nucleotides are TGTGCCATCAGCCACACAGGGGGCGAGACCCAGTACTTC.

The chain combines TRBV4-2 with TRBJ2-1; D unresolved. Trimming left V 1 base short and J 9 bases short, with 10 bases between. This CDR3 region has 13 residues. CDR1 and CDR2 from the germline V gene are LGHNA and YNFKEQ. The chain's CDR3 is CASSQAGKTEQFF. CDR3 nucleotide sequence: TGTGCCAGCAGCCAAGCCGGCAAGACTGAGCAGTTCTTC.

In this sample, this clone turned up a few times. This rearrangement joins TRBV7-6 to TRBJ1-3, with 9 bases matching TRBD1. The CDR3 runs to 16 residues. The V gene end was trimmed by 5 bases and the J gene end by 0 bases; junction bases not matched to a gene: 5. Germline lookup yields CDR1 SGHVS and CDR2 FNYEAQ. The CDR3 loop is CASSTYRGLSGNTIYF. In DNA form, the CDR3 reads TGTGCCAGCAGCACCTACAGGGGGCTCTCTGGAAACACCATATATTTT.

The CDR3 spells CASSYPERDSLGEQYF. The CDR3, as DNA: TGTGCCAGCAGTTACCCGGAGCGGGACTCCCTCGGCGAGCAGTACTTC. The chain couples TRBV6-6 to TRBJ2-7, with TRBD2 identical over 7 bases. Germline CDR1 and CDR2: MNHNY and SVGAGI (reference sequence). The CDR3 loop spans 16 amino acids. The J segment lost 6 bases and the V segment lost 2 bases, leaving 13 bases of the junction unmatched.

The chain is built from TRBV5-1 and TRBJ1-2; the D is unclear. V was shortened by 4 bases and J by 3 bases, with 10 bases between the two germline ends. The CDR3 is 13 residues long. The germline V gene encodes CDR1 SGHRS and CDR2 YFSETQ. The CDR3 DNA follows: TGCGCCAGCAGCACCGACGGGGACTATGGCTACACCTTC. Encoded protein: CASSTDGDYGYTF.

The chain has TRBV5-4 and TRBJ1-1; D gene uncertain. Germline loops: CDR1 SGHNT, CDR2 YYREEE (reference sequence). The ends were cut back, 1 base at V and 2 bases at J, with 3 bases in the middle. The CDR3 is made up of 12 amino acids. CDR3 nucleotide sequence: TGTGCCAGCAGCTTGACAAACACTGAAGCTTTCTTT. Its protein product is CASSLTNTEAFF.

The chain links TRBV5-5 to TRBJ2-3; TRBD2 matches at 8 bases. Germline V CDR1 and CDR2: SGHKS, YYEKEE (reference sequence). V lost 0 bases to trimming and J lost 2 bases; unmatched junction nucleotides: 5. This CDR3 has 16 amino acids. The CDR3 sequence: CASSLVGGRPTDTQYF. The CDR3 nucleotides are TGTGCCAGCAGCTTGGTTGGCGGGAGGCCCACAGATACGCAGTATTTT. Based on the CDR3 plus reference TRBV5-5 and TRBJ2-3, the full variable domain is DAGVTQSPTHLIKTRGQQVTLRCSPISGHKSVSWYQQVLGQGPQFIFQYYEKEERGRGNFPDRFSARQFPNYSSELNVNALLLGDSALYLCASSLVGGRPTDTQYFGPGTRLTVL.

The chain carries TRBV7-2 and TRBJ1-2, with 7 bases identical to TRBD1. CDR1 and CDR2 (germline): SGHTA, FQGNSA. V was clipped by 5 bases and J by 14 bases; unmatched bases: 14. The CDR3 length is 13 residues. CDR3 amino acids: CASSGSGGGSKTF. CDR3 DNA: TGTGCCAGCAGCGGGTCGGGAGGGGGCTCCAAAACCTTC.

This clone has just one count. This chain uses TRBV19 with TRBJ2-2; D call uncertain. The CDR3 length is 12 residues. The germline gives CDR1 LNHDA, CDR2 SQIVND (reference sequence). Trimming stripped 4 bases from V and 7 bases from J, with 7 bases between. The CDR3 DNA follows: TGTGCCAGTAGTAATTGGTTCGGGGAGCTGTTTTTT. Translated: CASSNWFGELFF.

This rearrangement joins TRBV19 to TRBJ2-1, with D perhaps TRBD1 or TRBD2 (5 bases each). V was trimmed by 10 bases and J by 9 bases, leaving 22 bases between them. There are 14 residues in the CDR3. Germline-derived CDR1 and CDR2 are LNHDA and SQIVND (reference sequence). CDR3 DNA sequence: TGTGCCACCACTTCCCGGGACCGTACAGGTGAGCAGTTCTTC. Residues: CATTSRDRTGEQFF.

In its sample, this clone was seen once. For the CDR3, the DNA is TGTGCCAGCAGCTCTCGACAGAACTATGGCTACACCTTC. It translates to CASSSRQNYGYTF. The rearrangement uses TRBV9 and TRBJ1-2, with D maybe TRBD1 (5 bases). The CDR3 loop spans 13 amino acids. Germline CDR1 and CDR2: SGDLS and YYNGEE. Trimming pared 4 bases from V and 2 bases from J, leaving 9 bases between.

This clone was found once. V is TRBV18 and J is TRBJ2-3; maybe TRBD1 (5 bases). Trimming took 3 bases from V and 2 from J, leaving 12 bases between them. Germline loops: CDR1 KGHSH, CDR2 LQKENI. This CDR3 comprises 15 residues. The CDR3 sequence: CASSPSRGTTDTQYF. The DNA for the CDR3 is TGTGCCAGCTCACCGTCTAGGGGTACCACAGATACGCAGTATTTT.

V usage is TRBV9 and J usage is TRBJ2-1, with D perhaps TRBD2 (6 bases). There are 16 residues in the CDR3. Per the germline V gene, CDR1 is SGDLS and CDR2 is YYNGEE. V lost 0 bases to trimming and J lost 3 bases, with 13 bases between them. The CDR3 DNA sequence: TGTGCCAGCAGCGTAGCTTTGCGGGACGGCTACAATGAGCAGTTCTTC. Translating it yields CASSVALRDGYNEQFF.

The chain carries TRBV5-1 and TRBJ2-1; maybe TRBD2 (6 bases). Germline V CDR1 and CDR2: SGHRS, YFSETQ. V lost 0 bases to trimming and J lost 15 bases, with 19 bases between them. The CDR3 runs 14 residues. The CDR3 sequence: CASSLDGGEPRGFF. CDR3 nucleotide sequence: TGCGCCAGCAGCTTGGACGGGGGTGAGCCTCGGGGGTTCTTC.

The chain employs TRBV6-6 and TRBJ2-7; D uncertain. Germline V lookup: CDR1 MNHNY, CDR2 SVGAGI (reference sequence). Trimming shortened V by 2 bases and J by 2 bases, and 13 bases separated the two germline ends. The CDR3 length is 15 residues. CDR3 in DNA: TGTGCCAGCAGTTACGATCGGACGAATACCTACGAGCAGTACTTC. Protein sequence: CASSYDRTNTYEQYF.

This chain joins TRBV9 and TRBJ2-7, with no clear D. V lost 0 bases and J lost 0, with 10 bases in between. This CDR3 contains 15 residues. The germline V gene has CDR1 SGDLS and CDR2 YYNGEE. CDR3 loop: CASSVVWRNSYEQYF. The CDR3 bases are TGTGCCAGCAGCGTAGTTTGGCGCAACTCCTACGAGCAGTACTTC.

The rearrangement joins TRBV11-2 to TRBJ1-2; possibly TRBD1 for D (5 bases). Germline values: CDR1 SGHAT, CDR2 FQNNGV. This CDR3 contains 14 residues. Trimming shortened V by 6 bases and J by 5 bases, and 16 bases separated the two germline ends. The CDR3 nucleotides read TGTGCCAGCAGTTACACCGGGGCCTCTTATGGCTACACCTTC. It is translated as CASSYTGASYGYTF.

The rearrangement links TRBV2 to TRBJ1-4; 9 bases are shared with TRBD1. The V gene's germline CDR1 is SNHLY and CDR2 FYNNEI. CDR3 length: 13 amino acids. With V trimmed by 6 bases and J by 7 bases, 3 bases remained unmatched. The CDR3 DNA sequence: TGTGCCAGCAGACAGGGGGCGCGTGAAAAACTGTTTTTT. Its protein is CASRQGAREKLFF. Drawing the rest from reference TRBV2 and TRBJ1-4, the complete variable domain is EPEVTQTPSHQVTQMGQEVILRCVPISNHLYFYWYRQILGQKVEFLVSFYNNEISEKSEIFDDQFSVERPDGSNFTLKIRSTKLEDSAMYFCASRQGAREKLFFGSGTQLSVL.

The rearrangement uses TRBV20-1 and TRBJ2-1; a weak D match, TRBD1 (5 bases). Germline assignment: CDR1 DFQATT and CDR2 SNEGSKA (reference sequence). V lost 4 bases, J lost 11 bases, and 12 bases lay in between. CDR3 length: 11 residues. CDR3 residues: CSATQYRKQFF. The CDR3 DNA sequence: TGCAGTGCTACTCAATACAGGAAGCAGTTCTTC.

The CDR3 here is CSVRVQGGNTIYF. The CDR3 DNA reads TGCAGCGTCCGGGTACAGGGGGGAAACACCATATATTTT. This chain uses TRBV29-1 with TRBJ1-3; 7 bases are a match to TRBD1. The CDR3 runs to 13 residues. V shed 6 bases, J shed 4 bases, and the junction held 6 bases outside the gene matches. Germline-derived CDR1 and CDR2 are SQVTM and ANQGSEA.

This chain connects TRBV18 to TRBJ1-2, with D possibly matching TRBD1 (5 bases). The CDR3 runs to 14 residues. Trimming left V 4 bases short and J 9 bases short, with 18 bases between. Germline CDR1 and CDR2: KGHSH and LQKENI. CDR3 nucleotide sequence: TGTGCCAGCTCACACGGGCAGGGTGTTAATAGCTACACCTTC. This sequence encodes CASSHGQGVNSYTF. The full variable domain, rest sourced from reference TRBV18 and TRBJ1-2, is NAGVMQNPRHLVRRRGQEARLRCSPMKGHSHVYWYRQLPEEGLKFMVYLQKENIIDESGMPKERFSAEFPKEGPSILRIQQVVRGDSAAYFCASSHGQGVNSYTFGSGTRLTVV.

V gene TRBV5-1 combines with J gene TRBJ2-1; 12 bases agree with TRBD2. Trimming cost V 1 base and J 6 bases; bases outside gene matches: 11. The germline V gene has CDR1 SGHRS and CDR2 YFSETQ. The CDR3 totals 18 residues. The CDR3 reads CASSLRGPGTSGLNEQFF. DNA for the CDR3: TGCGCCAGCAGCTTGAGGGGACCCGGGACTAGCGGGCTCAATGAGCAGTTCTTC.

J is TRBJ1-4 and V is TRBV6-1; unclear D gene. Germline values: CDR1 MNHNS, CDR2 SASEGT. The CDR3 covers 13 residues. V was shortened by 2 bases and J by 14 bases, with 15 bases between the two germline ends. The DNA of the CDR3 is TGTGCCAGCAGTGAAAGTGGGAGCATTGGGCTGTTTTTT. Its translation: CASSESGSIGLFF.

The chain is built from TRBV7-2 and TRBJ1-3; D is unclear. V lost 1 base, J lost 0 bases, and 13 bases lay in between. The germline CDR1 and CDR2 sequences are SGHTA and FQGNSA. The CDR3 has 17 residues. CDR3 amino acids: CASSLGRAARSGNTIYF. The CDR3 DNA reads TGTGCCAGCAGCTTAGGCAGAGCTGCACGCTCTGGAAACACCATATATTTT. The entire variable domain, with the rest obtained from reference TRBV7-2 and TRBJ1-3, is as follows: GAGVSQSPSNKVTEKGKDVELRCDPISGHTALYWYRQSLGQGLEFLIYFQGNSAPDKSGLPSDRFSAERTGGSVSTLTIQRTQQEDSAVYLCASSLGRAARSGNTIYFGEGSWLTVV.

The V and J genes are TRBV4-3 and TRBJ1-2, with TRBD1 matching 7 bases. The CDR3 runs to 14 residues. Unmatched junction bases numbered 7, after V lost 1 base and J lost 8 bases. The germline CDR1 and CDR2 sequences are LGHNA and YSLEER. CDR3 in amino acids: CASSQGTGVGGYTF. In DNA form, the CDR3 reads TGCGCCAGCAGCCAAGGAACAGGGGTTGGGGGCTACACCTTC.

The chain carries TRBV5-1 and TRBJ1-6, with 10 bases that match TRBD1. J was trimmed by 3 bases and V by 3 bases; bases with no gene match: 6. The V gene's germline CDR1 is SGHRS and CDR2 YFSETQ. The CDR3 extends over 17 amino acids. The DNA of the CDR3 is TGCGCCAGCAGCTCGGGGGACAGGGGAATCTATAATTCACCCCTCCACTTT. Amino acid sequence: CASSSGDRGIYNSPLHF. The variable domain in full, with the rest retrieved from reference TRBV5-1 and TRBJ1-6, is KAGVTQTPRYLIKTRGQQVTLSCSPISGHRSVSWYQQTPGQGLQFLFEYFSETQRNKGNFPGRFSGRQFSNSRSEMNVSTLELGDSALYLCASSSGDRGIYNSPLHFGNGTRLTVT.

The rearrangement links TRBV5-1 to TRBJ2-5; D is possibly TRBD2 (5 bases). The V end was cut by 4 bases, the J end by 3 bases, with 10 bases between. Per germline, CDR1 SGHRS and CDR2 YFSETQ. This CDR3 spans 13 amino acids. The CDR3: CASSGGAEETQYF. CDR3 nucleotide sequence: TGCGCCAGCAGCGGTGGAGCGGAAGAGACCCAGTACTTC.

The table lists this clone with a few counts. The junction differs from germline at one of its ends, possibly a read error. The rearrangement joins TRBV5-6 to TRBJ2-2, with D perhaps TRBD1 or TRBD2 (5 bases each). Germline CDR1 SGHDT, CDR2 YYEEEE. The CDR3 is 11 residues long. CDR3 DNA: TGTGCCAGCAGTTTGGGACCCAAGCTGTTTTTT. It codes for CASSLGPKLFF.

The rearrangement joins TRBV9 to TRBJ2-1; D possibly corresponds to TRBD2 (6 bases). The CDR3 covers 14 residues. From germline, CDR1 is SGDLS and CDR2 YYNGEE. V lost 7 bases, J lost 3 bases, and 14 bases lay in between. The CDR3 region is CASGIGRNYNEQFF. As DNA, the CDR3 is TGTGCCAGCGGGATAGGGAGGAACTACAATGAGCAGTTCTTC. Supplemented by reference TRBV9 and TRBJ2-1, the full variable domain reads DSGVTQTPKHLITATGQRVTLRCSPRSGDLSVYWYQQSLDQGLQFLIQYYNGEERAKGNILERFSAQQFPDLHSELNLSSLELGDSALYFCASGIGRNYNEQFFGPGTRLTVL.

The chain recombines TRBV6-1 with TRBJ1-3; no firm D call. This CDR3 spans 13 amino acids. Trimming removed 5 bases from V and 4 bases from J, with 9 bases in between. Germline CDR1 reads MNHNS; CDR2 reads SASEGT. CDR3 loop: CASSSRAGNTIYF. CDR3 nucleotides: TGTGCCAGCAGTTCCCGGGCAGGAAACACCATATATTTT.

CDR3 residues: CASSRATGSSYEQYF. The DNA of the CDR3 is TGTGCCAGCAGCCGCGCGACAGGAAGCTCCTACGAGCAGTACTTC. V is TRBV7-2 and J is TRBJ2-7; TRBD1 might be the D (6 bases). The CDR3 totals 15 residues. Germline V CDR1 and CDR2: SGHTA, FQGNSA. Trimming pared 5 bases from V and 0 bases from J, leaving 14 bases between.